The 27 T cell receptor beta chains below come from one sample, sequenced in a study of shared clonotypes between healthy human individuals. Here immunoSEQ multiplex PCR was the method, and the copy in TCRdb shows in-frame clones only, minus some. The profile shows about 2 million clones, about 95% of them singletons. CD45RO-negative, CCR7-positively selected cells formed the naive CD8 fraction, excluding terminally differentiated effector memory CD45RA+ cells. Material for sequencing was naive CD8+ T cells sorted from blood. The receptors stem from a man younger than 30 in good health.

Here the CDR3 DNA reads TGTGCCAGCAGCCTTAGGTGGACCGGGGAGCCCCAGCATTTT. It translates to CASSLRWTGEPQHF. The rearrangement links TRBV5-6 to TRBJ1-5; D uncertain. V was cut by 4 bases and J by 8 bases, with 16 bases left in between. Per the germline V gene, CDR1 is SGHDT and CDR2 is YYEEEE. The CDR3 loop spans 14 amino acids.

V usage is TRBV7-6 and J usage is TRBJ2-3; 9 bases agree with TRBD2. J lost 0 bases, V lost 0 bases, and 10 bases had no gene match. This CDR3 comprises 19 residues. The germline gives CDR1 SGHVS, CDR2 FNYEAQ. The CDR3 protein is CASSLAPWSSGVSTDTQYF. For the CDR3, the DNA is TGTGCCAGCAGCTTAGCGCCGTGGTCTAGCGGGGTTAGCACAGATACGCAGTATTTT. The entire variable domain, with the rest obtained from reference TRBV7-6 and TRBJ2-3, is as follows: GAGVSQSPRYKVTKRGQDVALRCDPISGHVSLYWYRQALGQGPEFLTYFNYEAQQDKSGLPNDRFSAERPEGSISTLTIQRTEQRDSAMYRCASSLAPWSSGVSTDTQYFGPGTRLTVL.

Concerning this clone itself: Different DNA sequences within this sample yield the same CDR3. The chain combines TRBV9 with TRBJ1-1; D is perhaps TRBD1 (6 bases). The CDR3 runs to 13 residues. CDR1 SGDLS and CDR2 YYNGEE come from the germline V gene. V was trimmed by 0 bases and J by 5 bases, leaving 8 bases between them. The DNA for the CDR3 is TGTGCCAGCAGCGTAGAGGGGGAGACTGAAGCTTTCTTT. Protein: CASSVEGETEAFF.

The chain uses TRBV2 and TRBJ2-7, with D possibly being TRBD1 (6 bases). The length of the CDR3 is 12 residues. Trimming removed 10 bases from V and 2 bases from J, with 12 bases in between. From germline, CDR1 is SNHLY and CDR2 FYNNEI. The chain's CDR3 is CATLRTAYEQYF. CDR3 nucleotides: TGTGCCACCTTACGGACAGCCTACGAGCAGTACTTC. The full variable domain, in which reference TRBV2 and TRBJ2-7 provide the parts outside the CDR3, is EPEVTQTPSHQVTQMGQEVILRCVPISNHLYFYWYRQILGQKVEFLVSFYNNEISEKSEIFDDQFSVERPDGSNFTLKIRSTKLEDSAMYFCATLRTAYEQYFGPGTRLTVT.

The chain recombines TRBV28 with TRBJ2-2; 12 bases map to TRBD2. From germline, CDR1 is MDHEN and CDR2 SYDVKM. The CDR3 has 20 amino acids. Trimming at V came to 3 bases and at J to 4 bases, leaving 15 bases not matched to a gene. The CDR3 is CASSLPSSGGAVRVTGELFF. In DNA, the CDR3 is TGTGCCAGCAGTTTGCCGTCTAGCGGGGGGGCCGTTCGCGTCACCGGGGAGCTGTTTTTT.

J is TRBJ1-5 and V is TRBV7-6; TRBD1 might be the D (5 bases). This CDR3 is 13 amino acids long. Germline CDR1 is SGHVS and CDR2 is FNYEAQ. V was pared by 3 bases and J by 5 bases, with 8 bases between. CDR3 amino acids: CASSFGGDQPQHF. The CDR3 DNA follows: TGTGCCAGCAGCTTCGGGGGGGATCAGCCCCAGCATTTT. Combining the CDR3 with reference TRBV7-6 and TRBJ1-5 gives the whole variable domain GAGVSQSPRYKVTKRGQDVALRCDPISGHVSLYWYRQALGQGPEFLTYFNYEAQQDKSGLPNDRFSAERPEGSISTLTIQRTEQRDSAMYRCASSFGGDQPQHFGDGTRLSIL.

This sequence joins TRBV5-6 and TRBJ1-4; D is uncertain. Germline V CDR1 and CDR2: SGHDT, YYEEEE. Trimming removed 0 bases at V and 0 bases at J, with 12 bases between. The CDR3 is made up of 17 amino acids. The CDR3 nucleotides read TGTGCCAGCAGCTTGGAGGGTGCCTACGCAACTAATGAAAAACTGTTTTTT. The encoded protein is CASSLEGAYATNEKLFF.

The chain links TRBV5-4 to TRBJ2-7; a weak D match, TRBD2 (5 bases). The CDR3 runs 13 residues. V was shortened by 2 bases and J by 3 bases, with 9 bases between the two germline ends. CDR1 is SGHNT and CDR2 is YYREEE in the germline V gene (reference sequence). The chain's CDR3 is CASSFGGYYEQYF. The CDR3 DNA is TGTGCCAGCAGCTTTGGCGGGTACTACGAGCAGTACTTC.

This clone appeared a single time. The chain employs TRBV5-1 and TRBJ2-2; 10 bases map to TRBD2. Germline lookup yields CDR1 SGHRS and CDR2 YFSETQ. This CDR3 contains 16 residues. Losses at the gene ends were 4 bases for V and 7 bases for J; bases not matched to a gene: 10. CDR3 protein: CASSANLAGEDGELFF. The CDR3 DNA reads TGCGCCAGCAGCGCAAACCTAGCGGGAGAAGACGGGGAGCTGTTTTTT.

The chain links TRBV25-1 to TRBJ2-2, with TRBD2 matching over 10 bases. Germline lookup yields CDR1 MGHDK and CDR2 SYGVNS. V gave up 4 bases and J gave up 3 bases; unmatched junction bases: 11. This CDR3 region has 18 residues. The CDR3 is CASSGTTAGGPDTGELFF. The CDR3, as DNA: TGTGCCAGCAGTGGTACCACAGCGGGAGGGCCGGACACCGGGGAGCTGTTTTTT.

The J gene is TRBJ1-5, the V gene TRBV13; 8 bases agree with TRBD1. Germline values: CDR1 PRHDT, CDR2 FYEKMQ (reference sequence). V lost 5 bases, J lost 6 bases, and 12 bases stayed unmatched. CDR3 length equals 16 residues. The CDR3 DNA is TGTGCCAGCAGCATTGGACAGGGAATAACCGGTCAGCCCCAGCATTTT. Translated, it gives CASSIGQGITGQPQHF.

V usage is TRBV11-2 and J usage is TRBJ1-6; D might be TRBD1 (6 bases). CDR3 length: 17 residues. Deletions cut 5 bases from V and 10 bases from J, with 24 bases between. CDR1 SGHAT and CDR2 FQNNGV come from the germline V gene. The CDR3 region is CASSHHREEENWSPLHF. The CDR3 nucleotides are TGTGCCAGCAGCCATCACAGGGAAGAGGAGAATTGGTCACCCCTCCACTTT.

V gene TRBV2 combines with J gene TRBJ2-5, with 7 positions matching TRBD1. In germline, CDR1 is SNHLY, CDR2 FYNNEI. CDR3 length equals 18 residues. Trimming removed 10 bases from V and 0 bases from J; junction bases left unmatched: 20. The CDR3 region has the DNA TGTGCCACCACGGTTGGTAGGGGGCACCGCCCGTACCAAGAGACCCAGTACTTC. Its translation: CATTVGRGHRPYQETQYF.

The V gene is TRBV28, the J gene TRBJ2-7; TRBD2 agrees at 10 bases. V was pared by 4 bases and J by 4 bases, with 7 bases of the junction left unmatched. CDR3 size: 15 residues. From germline, CDR1 is MDHEN and CDR2 SYDVKM. The CDR3 sequence is CASSSLAGEGYEQYF. CDR3 bases: TGTGCCAGCAGTTCCCTAGCGGGGGAAGGATACGAGCAGTACTTC.

The V and J genes are TRBV2 and TRBJ1-2, with D unclear. The CDR3 is 15 amino acids. V shed 1 base and J shed 8 bases, with 17 bases lying between them. The germline V gene encodes CDR1 SNHLY and CDR2 FYNNEI. The CDR3 loop is CASSEEHRVAWGYTF. The CDR3 coding sequence is TGTGCCAGCAGTGAAGAACACCGGGTGGCCTGGGGCTACACCTTC.

This clone is a singleton in its sample. The J gene is TRBJ2-1, the V gene TRBV7-3; TRBD2 matches 10 bases. CDR1 is SGHTA, CDR2 FQGTGA, per germline. With V trimmed by 0 bases and J by 4 bases, 0 bases remained unmatched. The CDR3 runs 15 residues. CDR3 DNA sequence: TGTGCCAGCAGCTTAACTAGCGGGGGGTACAATGAGCAGTTCTTC. Amino acids: CASSLTSGGYNEQFF.

The chain has TRBV7-6 and TRBJ2-7, with a weak D call TRBD2 (5 bases). The V end lost 1 base, the J end lost 0 bases, and 16 bases lay between the germline ends. Germline V gene data show CDR1 as SGHVS and CDR2 as FNYEAQ. There are 17 residues in the CDR3. The DNA for the CDR3 is TGTGCCAGCAGCTTAGGGGTGAACGGAGCGGACTCCTACGAGCAGTACTTC. Its translation: CASSLGVNGADSYEQYF.

This clone was recorded once. This sample also contains other DNA sequences that code for the same CDR3. The rearrangement uses TRBV6-5 and TRBJ1-5, with 8 bases aligning to TRBD1. The CDR3 covers 15 residues. CDR1 and CDR2 from the germline V gene are MNHEY and SVGAGI. Losses at the gene ends were 4 bases for V and 4 bases for J; bases not matched to a gene: 6. As DNA, the CDR3 is TGTGCCAGCAGTTTGACAGGGGAATCGAATCAGCCCCAGCATTTT. Translation: CASSLTGESNQPQHF.

As for this clone: This CDR3 is also generated by other DNA sequences in the sample. The chain uses TRBV7-9 and TRBJ2-7; D is undetermined. Trimming cost V 5 bases and J 0 bases, with 8 bases left between them. The CDR3 contains 13 residues. CDR1 and CDR2 from the germline V gene are SEHNR and FQNEAQ (reference sequence). CDR3 residues: CASSPTISYEQYF. CDR3 nucleotide sequence: TGTGCCAGCAGCCCCACAATCTCCTACGAGCAGTACTTC.

For this clone: Other DNA sequences in this specimen translate into the identical CDR3. CDR3 protein: CASSLADTQYF. For the CDR3, the DNA is TGTGCCAGCAGCTTAGCTGATACGCAGTATTTT. The chain has TRBV11-2 and TRBJ2-3; no clear D gene. Germline V gene lookup returns CDR1 SGHAT and CDR2 FQNNGV. V was clipped by 1 base and J by 6 bases, with 2 bases between them. The CDR3 covers 11 residues.

The V and J genes are TRBV13 and TRBJ1-2; 9 bases are shared with TRBD1. Germline CDR1 and CDR2: PRHDT and FYEKMQ (reference sequence). The trim removed 0 bases at V and 2 bases at J, leaving 10 bases unmatched. This CDR3 is built from 18 residues. Here the CDR3 reads CASSLGQGAGVSNYGYTF. DNA for the CDR3: TGTGCCAGCAGCTTAGGACAGGGGGCAGGTGTTTCGAACTATGGCTACACCTTC.

The chain combines TRBV7-9 with TRBJ2-2; D is unresolved. The CDR3 is 17 residues long. CDR1 and CDR2 (germline): SEHNR, FQNEAQ (reference sequence). V lost 0 bases to trimming and J lost 1 base, with 12 bases between them. The DNA for the CDR3 is TGTGCCAGCAGCTTAGCGGGTCTGGACGGGAACACCGGGGAGCTGTTTTTT. Protein sequence: CASSLAGLDGNTGELFF.

This chain joins TRBV6-5 and TRBJ2-1; 11 nucleotides agree with TRBD2. Trimming took 5 bases from V and 8 from J; bases not matched to a gene: 5. This CDR3 is 14 amino acids long. The germline CDR1 and CDR2 sequences are MNHEY and SVGAGI. CDR3 region: CASSELAGVDEQFF. Here the CDR3 DNA reads TGTGCCAGCAGTGAACTAGCGGGGGTCGATGAGCAGTTCTTC.

The CDR3 DNA reads as TGCGCCAGCAGCCAAGTGGCGGGACAGGGCATCGCAGATACGCAGTATTTT. Translating it yields CASSQVAGQGIADTQYF. This sequence joins TRBV4-1 and TRBJ2-3; 9 bases align to TRBD1. This CDR3 region has 17 residues. In germline, CDR1 is MGHRA, CDR2 YSYEKL. J was trimmed by 4 bases and V by 1 base; bases with no gene match: 9.

V is TRBV5-4 and J is TRBJ2-7; unclear D gene. Germline loops: CDR1 SGHNT, CDR2 YYREEE (reference sequence). The CDR3 spans 17 residues. With 0 bases removed from V and 0 bases from J, the gap between germline ends came to 16 bases. The CDR3 is CASSLDLSTDSSYEQYF. The CDR3 bases are TGTGCCAGCAGCTTGGACTTATCGACTGATAGCTCCTACGAGCAGTACTTC.

The chain has TRBV2 and TRBJ2-1; 10 nucleotides match TRBD1. The trim removed 7 bases at V and 9 bases at J, leaving 12 bases unmatched. Germline-derived CDR1 and CDR2 are SNHLY and FYNNEI. This CDR3 is built from 15 residues. In DNA form, the CDR3 reads TGTGCCAGCAACCTAGGGGGGACAGGGGACGGTGAGCAGTTCTTC. This translates into CASNLGGTGDGEQFF.

The rearrangement links TRBV19 to TRBJ2-7; D perhaps matches TRBD1 (6 bases). V dropped 1 base and J dropped 2 bases, with 15 bases sitting between them. The CDR3 loop spans 16 amino acids. Per germline, CDR1 LNHDA and CDR2 SQIVND (reference sequence). The CDR3 sequence is CASSIGGQRQTYEQYF. The CDR3, as DNA: TGTGCCAGTAGTATAGGTGGACAGAGACAGACCTACGAGCAGTACTTC. Variable domain in full (rest from reference TRBV19 and TRBJ2-7): DGGITQSPKYLFRKEGQNVTLSCEQNLNHDAMYWYRQDPGQGLRLIYYSQIVNDFQKGDIAEGYSVSREKKESFPLTVTSAQKNPTAFYLCASSIGGQRQTYEQYFGPGTRLTVT.